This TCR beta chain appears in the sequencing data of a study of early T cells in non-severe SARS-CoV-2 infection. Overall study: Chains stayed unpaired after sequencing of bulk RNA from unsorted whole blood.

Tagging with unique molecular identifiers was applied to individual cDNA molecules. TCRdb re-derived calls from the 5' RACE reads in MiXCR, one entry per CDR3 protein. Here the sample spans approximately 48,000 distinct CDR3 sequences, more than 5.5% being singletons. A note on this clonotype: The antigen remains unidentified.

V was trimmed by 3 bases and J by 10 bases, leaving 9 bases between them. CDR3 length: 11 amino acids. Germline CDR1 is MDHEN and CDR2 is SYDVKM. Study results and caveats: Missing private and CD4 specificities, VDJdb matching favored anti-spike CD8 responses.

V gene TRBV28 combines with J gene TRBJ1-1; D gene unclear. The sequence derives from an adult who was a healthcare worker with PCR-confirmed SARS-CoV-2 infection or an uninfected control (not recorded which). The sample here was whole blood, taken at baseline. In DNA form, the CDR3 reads TGTGCCAGCAGTTTTTTGGAGGTAGCTTTCTTT. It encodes CASSFLEVAFF.